The 9 T cell receptor beta chains given below trace back to one sample, sequenced in a study of control samples from healthy donors and cancer patients. TCRdb keeps only in-frame clones here, not all; method: immunoSEQ multiplex PCR. The sample has approximately 170,000 clones, approximately 86% seen once. The specimen was blood. The receptors come from a woman between 25 and 40 years old in good health.

This clone was found once. The chain has TRBV9 and TRBJ2-1; D perhaps matches TRBD1 (6 bases). Germline CDR1 reads SGDLS; CDR2 reads YYNGEE. The ends were cut back, 0 bases at V and 2 bases at J, with 9 bases in the middle. The CDR3 length is 15 residues. CDR3 nucleotides: TGTGCCAGCAGCGTAGAAGGGGGACCCTACAATGAGCAGTTCTTC. It encodes CASSVEGGPYNEQFF.

The gene calls are TRBV4-2 and TRBJ2-2; no clear D gene. Germline V CDR1 and CDR2: LGHNA, YNFKEQ. CDR3 length: 15 residues. The V and J ends lost 0 bases and 5 bases respectively, with 10 bases between them. CDR3: CASSQEGRFTGELFF. The CDR3 nucleotides are TGTGCCAGCAGCCAAGAGGGCAGGTTTACCGGGGAGCTGTTTTTT.

The rearrangement uses TRBV6-5 and TRBJ1-2; the match to TRBD1 covers 7 bases. The junction had 6 bases not matched to a gene; V was cut back by 6 bases and J by 2 bases. The CDR3 runs 14 residues. Germline loops: CDR1 MNHEY, CDR2 SVGAGI. CDR3 DNA: TGTGCCAGCAGGACGACAGGGCAAAACTATGGCTACACCTTC. It is translated as CASRTTGQNYGYTF.

The rearrangement joins TRBV4-1 to TRBJ1-6; TRBD1 matches at 8 bases. There are 16 residues in the CDR3. Germline V gene data show CDR1 as MGHRA and CDR2 as YSYEKL. V lost 3 bases and J lost 7; bases outside the gene matches: 8. CDR3 bases: TGCGCCAGCAGCCAGATAACAGGGGGACCCAATTCACCCCTCCACTTT. Its translation: CASSQITGGPNSPLHF.

This rearrangement joins TRBV7-2 to TRBJ2-7; D could derive from TRBD1 or TRBD2 (5 bases each). Germline V gene data show CDR1 as SGHTA and CDR2 as FQGNSA. The CDR3 extends over 13 amino acids. With 3 bases removed from V and 3 bases from J, the gap between germline ends came to 9 bases. The CDR3 reads CASSLGPHYEQYV. The CDR3 DNA sequence: TGTGCCAGCAGCTTGGGACCACACTACGAGCAGTACGTC.

This rearrangement joins TRBV2 to TRBJ1-4, with a weak D call TRBD1 (5 bases). V was cut by 6 bases and J by 6 bases, with 26 bases left in between. The CDR3 contains 18 residues. Germline V gene sequence: CDR1 SNHLY, CDR2 FYNNEI. In nucleotides, the CDR3 is TGTGCCAGCAGGGAGGCTACTTACAGGAGCGGGATTCATGAAAAACTGTTTTTT. Residues: CASREATYRSGIHEKLFF.

The chain employs TRBV30 and TRBJ1-5, with D perhaps matching TRBD1 (5 bases). CDR1 is GTSNPN, CDR2 SVGIG, per germline (reference sequence). There are 13 residues in the CDR3. V shed 1 base and J shed 3 bases, with 7 bases lying between them. The DNA of the CDR3 is TGTGCCTGGAGTGGGACAAACAATCAGCCCCAGCATTTT. Amino acid sequence: CAWSGTNNQPQHF.

A note on this clone: Additional DNA sequences in this sample encode the identical CDR3. The genes are TRBV18 and TRBJ2-6; 8 bases map to TRBD2. This CDR3 region has 17 residues. Germline trimming cut 3 bases from V and 1 base from J; bases unmatched to any gene: 5. Germline CDR1 reads KGHSH; CDR2 reads LQKENI. Here the CDR3 reads CASSPPKRGSGANVLTF. The CDR3 DNA follows: TGTGCCAGCTCACCGCCTAAGCGGGGGTCTGGGGCCAACGTCCTGACTTTC. The whole variable domain, filled in from reference TRBV18 and TRBJ2-6, reads NAGVMQNPRHLVRRRGQEARLRCSPMKGHSHVYWYRQLPEEGLKFMVYLQKENIIDESGMPKERFSAEFPKEGPSILRIQQVVRGDSAAYFCASSPPKRGSGANVLTFGAGSRLTVL.

V gene TRBV5-1 combines with J gene TRBJ2-1; TRBD1 aligns across 9 bases. Trimming at V came to 5 bases and at J to 7 bases, leaving 7 bases not matched to a gene. This CDR3 is 14 amino acids long. Per germline, CDR1 SGHRS and CDR2 YFSETQ. CDR3 amino acids: CASSYRTGENEQFF. CDR3 in DNA: TGCGCCAGCAGTTACCGGACAGGGGAGAATGAGCAGTTCTTC.